What follows are 14 T cell receptor beta chains derived from one specimen sequenced in a study of shared T cell receptors in the human thymus. Profiled with immunoSEQ multiplex PCR; TCRdb holds only in-frame clones, not every one. The sample has some 700,000 clones, 70% to 90% seen once; the top ten hold approximately 0.01%. These sequences were also reported in another study, on human thymus T cells.

The sequenced material came from thymocytes. Receptors originate from a girl less than two years old with a congenital heart defect.

The chain employs TRBV11-2 and TRBJ1-3; D gene unclear. Trimming removed 0 bases from V and 4 bases from J, with 13 bases in between. CDR1 and CDR2 (germline): SGHAT, FQNNGV. CDR3 size: 16 residues. The CDR3 nucleotides are TGTGCCAGCAGCTTAGATTCTCGGCGGAAAGGAAACACCATATATTTT. Protein product: CASSLDSRRKGNTIYF.

This clone appeared a few times. The CDR3 coding sequence is TGCGCCAGCAGCCCCCGGGACAGGGTCCCGGGTGAGCAGTTCTTC. Protein: CASSPRDRVPGEQFF. The chain has TRBV5-1 and TRBJ2-1, with 9 positions matching TRBD1. J lost 9 bases, V lost 4 bases, and 11 bases had no gene match. The CDR3 covers 15 residues. Germline V gives CDR1 SGHRS, CDR2 YFSETQ.

This chain joins TRBV10-3 and TRBJ2-5, with a weak D call TRBD1 (6 bases). Trimming pared 6 bases from V and 2 bases from J, leaving 16 bases between. The CDR3 is made up of 15 amino acids. Germline V lookup: CDR1 ENHRY, CDR2 SYGVKD. CDR3 sequence (DNA): TGTGCCATCAGCTCAAGGACGACAGGACAAGAGACCCAGTACTTC. It codes for CAISSRTTGQETQYF.

The rearrangement uses TRBV18 and TRBJ2-7, with a tentative D call TRBD1 (6 bases). The germline V gene encodes CDR1 KGHSH and CDR2 LQKENI. The V end was cut by 4 bases, the J end by 5 bases, with 12 bases between. This CDR3 has 13 residues. The CDR3 here is CASSLTGYHEQYF. CDR3 DNA: TGTGCCAGCTCACTAACAGGGTACCACGAGCAGTACTTC. Drawing the rest from reference TRBV18 and TRBJ2-7, the complete variable domain is NAGVMQNPRHLVRRRGQEARLRCSPMKGHSHVYWYRQLPEEGLKFMVYLQKENIIDESGMPKERFSAEFPKEGPSILRIQQVVRGDSAAYFCASSLTGYHEQYFGPGTRLTVT.

The genes are TRBV27 and TRBJ2-1; 15 positions agree with TRBD2. Trimming at V came to 8 bases and at J to 7 bases, leaving 6 bases not matched to a gene. The germline gives CDR1 MNHEY, CDR2 SMNVEV (reference sequence). This CDR3 contains 15 residues. This chain's CDR3 is CASRTSGGAQNEQFF. The CDR3 coding sequence is TGTGCCAGCCGGACTAGCGGGGGGGCCCAGAATGAGCAGTTCTTC.

This clone was seen once. DNA of the CDR3: TGTGCTAGTGCCCCTCGGGGGAATAGTTACAATGAGCAGTTCTTC. It is translated as CASAPRGNSYNEQFF. The genes are TRBV12-5 and TRBJ2-1, with D maybe TRBD2 (6 bases). Per the germline V gene, CDR1 is LGHNT and CDR2 is FRNRAP. V was cut by 7 bases and J by 4 bases, with 17 bases left in between. The CDR3 loop spans 15 amino acids. Variable domain in full (rest from reference TRBV12-5 and TRBJ2-1): DARVTQTPRHKVTEMGQEVTMRCQPILGHNTVFWYRQTMMQGLELLAYFRNRAPLDDSGMPKDRFSAEMPDATLATLKIQPSEPRDSAVYFCASAPRGNSYNEQFFGPGTRLTVL.

This chain joins TRBV9 and TRBJ2-7; 11 bases match TRBD1. This CDR3 contains 15 residues. Trimming removed 4 bases from V and 6 bases from J; junction bases left unmatched: 9. From germline, CDR1 is SGDLS and CDR2 YYNGEE. The CDR3 bases are TGTGCCAGCAGCCCGCTGGACAGGGGGCCTGTCGAGCAGTACTTC. Translated, it gives CASSPLDRGPVEQYF.

This chain joins TRBV6-1 and TRBJ1-5; TRBD1 matches at 7 bases. CDR1 and CDR2 from the germline V gene are MNHNS and SASEGT. The length of the CDR3 is 18 residues. V lost 1 base to trimming and J lost 5 bases; unmatched junction nucleotides: 14. The CDR3 sequence: CASSEEDFRDSGDQPQHF. As DNA, the CDR3 is TGTGCCAGCAGTGAAGAAGATTTTCGGGACAGTGGCGATCAGCCCCAGCATTTT.

J is TRBJ2-1 and V is TRBV9; 8 positions match TRBD2. The length of the CDR3 is 17 residues. Germline V gene sequence: CDR1 SGDLS, CDR2 YYNGEE. The V segment lost 8 bases and the J segment 6 bases; nucleotides outside the gene matches: 19. For the CDR3, the DNA is TGTGCCAGGCGAAGAGCCATGCGGGGGGAGCCCAGCAATGAGCAGTTCTTC. It codes for CARRRAMRGEPSNEQFF.

The chain combines TRBV5-1 with TRBJ2-5; TRBD2 is a possible D gene (5 bases). The germline gives CDR1 SGHRS, CDR2 YFSETQ. V was shortened by 4 bases and J by 6 bases, with 19 bases between the two germline ends. The CDR3 sequence is 15 residues long. The CDR3 nucleotides read TGCGCCAGCAGCCTAGTTCTGCAGGAGGCAAAGACCCAGTACTTC. Translating it yields CASSLVLQEAKTQYF. The variable domain in full, with the rest retrieved from reference TRBV5-1 and TRBJ2-5, is KAGVTQTPRYLIKTRGQQVTLSCSPISGHRSVSWYQQTPGQGLQFLFEYFSETQRNKGNFPGRFSGRQFSNSRSEMNVSTLELGDSALYLCASSLVLQEAKTQYFGPGTRLLVL.

CDR3 in amino acids: CASSHPPTGAEAFF. CDR3 DNA: TGCGCCAGCAGCCACCCTCCGACAGGGGCTGAAGCTTTCTTT. V is TRBV4-1 and J is TRBJ1-1; 8 bases match TRBD1. The CDR3 consists of 14 residues. V lost 3 bases, J lost 6 bases, and 6 bases stayed unmatched. Per the germline V gene, CDR1 is MGHRA and CDR2 is YSYEKL.

V and J are TRBV25-1 and TRBJ2-3; D perhaps matches TRBD1 (6 bases). The CDR3 extends over 15 amino acids. Germline V lookup: CDR1 MGHDK, CDR2 SYGVNS. V lost 6 bases, J lost 6 bases, and 19 bases lay in between. CDR3 in DNA: TGTGCCAGCAGGGGACCGAACAGGGTAGCCGATACGCAGTATTTT. Residues: CASRGPNRVADTQYF.

This clone has just one count. The V call is TRBV29-1, the J call TRBJ2-2, with 9 nucleotides matching TRBD1. The CDR3 has 13 residues. The V gene end was trimmed by 5 bases and the J gene end by 7 bases; junction bases not matched to a gene: 5. Germline assignment: CDR1 SQVTM and CDR2 ANQGSEA. The CDR3 DNA reads as TGCAGCGTTTCCACAGGGGGCAACGGGGAGCTGTTTTTT. It yields the protein CSVSTGGNGELFF.

V usage is TRBV9 and J usage is TRBJ2-7; TRBD1 might be the D (6 bases). The germline V gene has CDR1 SGDLS and CDR2 YYNGEE. V dropped 0 bases and J dropped 0 bases, with 10 bases sitting between them. The CDR3 consists of 15 residues. In DNA form, the CDR3 reads TGTGCCAGCAGCGTAGGGGTGGACAGCTCCTACGAGCAGTACTTC. Its protein product is CASSVGVDSSYEQYF.